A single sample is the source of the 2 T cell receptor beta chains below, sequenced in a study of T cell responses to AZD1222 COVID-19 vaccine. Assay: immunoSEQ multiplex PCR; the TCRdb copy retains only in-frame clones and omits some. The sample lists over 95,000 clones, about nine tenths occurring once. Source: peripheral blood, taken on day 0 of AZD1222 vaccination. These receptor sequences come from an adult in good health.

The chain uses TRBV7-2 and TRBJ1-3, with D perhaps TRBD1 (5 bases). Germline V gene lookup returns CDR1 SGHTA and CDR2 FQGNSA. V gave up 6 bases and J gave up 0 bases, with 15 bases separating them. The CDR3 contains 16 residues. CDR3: CASSFPGGFSGNTIYF. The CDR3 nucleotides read TGTGCCAGCAGTTTCCCTGGGGGTTTCTCTGGAAACACCATATATTTT.

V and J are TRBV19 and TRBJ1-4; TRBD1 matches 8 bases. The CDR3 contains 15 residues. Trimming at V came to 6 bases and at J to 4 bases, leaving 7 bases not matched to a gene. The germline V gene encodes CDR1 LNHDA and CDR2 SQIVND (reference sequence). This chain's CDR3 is CASRTTDRGNEKLFF. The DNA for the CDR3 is TGTGCCAGTAGGACAACCGACAGGGGTAATGAAAAACTGTTTTTT.